This T cell receptor (beta chain) stems from a study of tumor-infiltrating lymphocytes in localized non-small cell lung cancer. V was clipped by 0 bases and J by 1 base, with 16 bases between them. The CDR3 runs 17 residues. Germline V gene sequence: CDR1 SGDLS, CDR2 YYNGEE. The method was immunoSEQ multiplex PCR; TCRdb's version includes in-frame clones alone and lacks a portion of them. The data hold some 8,100 clones, with approximately 79% observed a single time. V is TRBV9 and J is TRBJ1-1; D is uncertain. The sample comprised uninvolved lung tissue not adjacent to the tumor. The TCR sequence derives from a human donor with non-small cell lung cancer. The CDR3 nucleotides are TGTGCCAGCAGCGTAGGAGGTATCCAGCGATGGAACACTGAAGCTTTCTTT. As protein: CASSVGGIQRWNTEAFF.